These T cell receptor beta chains were read from a single sample in a study of OX40 agonist ivuxolimab in advanced cancers. Profiled with immunoSEQ multiplex PCR; TCRdb holds only in-frame clones, not every one. Of tens of thousands of clones listed, 86% are singletons. The source was CD4+ or CD8+ T cells sorted from blood, collected in a trial of the OX40 agonist ivuxolimab. Receptors originate from an adult with an advanced solid tumor such as melanoma, head and neck, liver or kidney cancer. Both conserved end residues are part of each CDR3. A D gene is named only where the DNA matches it firmly. Rows may omit the clone size; those that give it use once, few, many or a size class.

V	D	size	J	DNA	CDR3
TRBV21-1	.	.	TRBJ1-6	TGTGCCAGCAGCAAAAGGGGACACGGGTGGGATTCACCCCTCCACTTT	CASSKRGHGWDSPLHF
TRBV7-9	.	once	TRBJ2-7	TGTGCCAGCGGTAAGGGGTCCCGCTCCTACGAGCAGTACTTC	CASGKGSRSYEQYF
TRBV19	.	.	TRBJ2-5	TGTGCCAGTAGTATCGGAGTAGGCCAGACCCAGTACTTC	CASSIGVGQTQYF
TRBV5-5	.	.	TRBJ1-1	TGTGCCAGCAGCGGGAGGACAGCAAACACTGAAGCTTTCTTT	CASSGRTANTEAFF
TRBV5-6	.	medium-sized	TRBJ1-6	TGTGCCAGCAGCCCGGATGGGGGCGCGTGGAATTCACCCCTCCACTTT	CASSPDGGAWNSPLHF
TRBV18	.	few	TRBJ1-6	TGTGCCAGCAACGGACGGCGTGAGGATTCACCCCTCCACTTT	CASNGRREDSPLHF
TRBV6-1	.	.	TRBJ1-5	TGTGCCAGCAGTCTGGTCTACAATCAGCCCCAGCATTTT	CASSLVYNQPQHF
TRBV7-9	.	.	TRBJ1-3	TGTGCCAGCAGCTTACGGGGGGCGGCTGGAAACACCATATATTTT	CASSLRGAAGNTIYF
TRBV15	.	.	TRBJ2-5	TGTGCCACCAGCAGAGGGGGCCTGACAGGACAAGAGACCCAGTACTTC	CATSRGGLTGQETQYF
TRBV9	TRBD1	.	TRBJ2-4	TGTGCCAGCAGCACCACACCAGGGGGCCAAAACATTCAGTACTTC	CASSTTPGGQNIQYF
TRBV2	TRBD1	once	TRBJ2-1	TGTGCCAGCAGTCACCAGGGGGTGAACTACAATGAGCAGTTCTTC	CASSHQGVNYNEQFF
TRBV7-2	.	.	TRBJ2-1	TGTGCCAGCAGCACGGGGGGACAAAAGCTCAATGAGCAGTTCTTC	CASSTGGQKLNEQFF
TRBV15	.	.	TRBJ1-2	TGTGCCACCAGCAGAGATAAGGGGGACTATGGCTACACCTTC	CATSRDKGDYGYTF
TRBV7-2	.	.	TRBJ1-1	TGTGCCAGCAGCTTATCGGGGAACGGTGAAGCTTTCTTT	CASSLSGNGEAFF
TRBV4-2	TRBD1	once	TRBJ2-7	TGTGCCAGCAGCCAACCGGGACAGGGGGACGAGCAGTACTTC	CASSQPGQGDEQYF
TRBV5-6	.	.	TRBJ2-3	TGTGCCAGCAGCTTTTGGCGGACAGATTCAGATACGCAGTATTTT	CASSFWRTDSDTQYF
TRBV5-1	.	.	TRBJ1-6	TGCGCCAGCAGCTTGGAATCCGGGGGCCAAAGGTCACCCCTCCACTTT	CASSLESGGQRSPLHF
TRBV18	.	.	TRBJ1-2	TGTGCCAGCTCACCACCAGGGGGGCGGACCAACTATGGCTACACCTTC	CASSPPGGRTNYGYTF
TRBV6-5	.	.	TRBJ1-1	TGTGCCAGCAGTTACTCGGGCACCATGAACACTGAAGCTTTCTTT	CASSYSGTMNTEAFF
TRBV7-8	TRBD1	.	TRBJ2-6	TGTGCCAGCAACTCGTGGGGACAGAGGGGGAAAACTGGGGCCAACGTCCTGACTTTC	CASNSWGQRGKTGANVLTF
TRBV10-2	.	.	TRBJ1-4	TGCGCCAGCAGTGAGAGGCGGGGGCGTGCGGCTAATGAAAAACTGTTTTTT	CASSERRGRAANEKLFF
TRBV10-3	TRBD1	.	TRBJ1-2	TGTGCCATCAGTGATAGGACAGGACAAACTAACTATGGCTACACCTTC	CAISDRTGQTNYGYTF
TRBV10-1	.	.	TRBJ2-3	TGCGCCAGCAGTGTTGGGGGCGCAACAGATACGCAGTATTTT	CASSVGGATDTQYF